This is a list of T cell receptor beta chains from one sample in a study of shared clonotypes between healthy human individuals. Data came from immunoSEQ multiplex PCR; TCRdb stores just in-frame clones and leaves some out. Among some 2,100,000 clones listed, around 93% were seen once. The sequencing sample was made of naive CD8+ T cells from PBMCs. Receptor source: a man younger than 35 in good health. Some clones in this sample may be carry-over from other donors' samples. Each CDR3 is given with its conserved first and last residue. Fields, in order: D gene, J gene, V gene, clone size, CDR3 DNA, CDR3 protein. The D gene is left open where the match is weak. Rows give clone size only sometimes, using once, few, many, or a class for an expanded clone.

>NA|TRBJ2-2|TRBV27|NA
TGTGCCAGCAGTTTAAGAGCCTTGGTTGGCACCGGGGAGCTGTTTTTT
CASSLRALVGTGELFF
>TRBD1|TRBJ2-7|TRBV7-8|NA
TGTGCCAGCAGCTTACCGGGACAGCACTACGAGCAGTACTTC
CASSLPGQHYEQYF
>NA|TRBJ2-7|TRBV15|NA
TGTGCCACCAGCGAAGGACGGAGAGCCTACGAGCAGTACTTC
CATSEGRRAYEQYF
>NA|TRBJ2-5|TRBV28|NA
TGTGCCAGCAGTTCCCGGGGCACGCTTGGCCAAGAGACCCAGTACTTC
CASSSRGTLGQETQYF
>TRBD2|TRBJ2-1|TRBV27|NA
TGTGCCAGCAGTTTATCCCCTAGCGGCAATGAGCAGTTCTTC
CASSLSPSGNEQFF
>NA|TRBJ2-3|TRBV12-5|once
TGTGCTAGTGGTCTCTCTCTCCGGGACACAGATACGCAGTATTTT
CASGLSLRDTDTQYF
>TRBD2|TRBJ2-3|TRBV29-1|once
TGCAGCGTTGAATTGGGACTAGCGGGAGGGCGTGATACGCAGTATTTT
CSVELGLAGGRDTQYF
>NA|TRBJ1-4|TRBV4-1|NA
TGCGCCAGCAGCCAGACGGCCGGGATCCGGCTTACTAATGAAAAACTGTTTTTT
CASSQTAGIRLTNEKLFF
>NA|TRBJ2-1|TRBV6-1|NA
TGTGCCAGCAGTGAACGATCAGGGTCCTACAATGAGCAGTTCTTC
CASSERSGSYNEQFF
>NA|TRBJ1-1|TRBV28|NA
TGTGCCAGCAGTTTCACGTTGATGAACACTGAAGCTTTCTTT
CASSFTLMNTEAFF
>TRBD2|TRBJ2-4|TRBV7-9|NA
TGTGCCAGCAGCTCCCCCGCGCTAGCGGGAGGTTCCCTGGGGAACATTCAGTACTTC
CASSSPALAGGSLGNIQYF
>TRBD2|TRBJ2-3|TRBV6-1|NA
TGTGCCAGCAGTGAGATACTAGCGGGAGGAACAGATACGCAGTATTTT
CASSEILAGGTDTQYF
>TRBD1|TRBJ2-7|TRBV5-1|NA
TGCGCCAGCAGCACACGGGACAGAGTCTACGAGCAGTACTTC
CASSTRDRVYEQYF
>NA|TRBJ1-2|TRBV6-1|NA
TGTGCCAGCAGTGAAGATGGCAGATACTTATCCTATGGCTACACCTTC
CASSEDGRYLSYGYTF
>NA|TRBJ2-7|TRBV27|NA
TGTGCCAGCAGTTTAGGGTGGTGGGCTAGCGCTTCCTACGAGCAGTACTTC
CASSLGWWASASYEQYF
>TRBD2|TRBJ2-3|TRBV9|NA
TGTGCCAGCTCGGTGGGAGGGGTTAGCACAGATACGCAGTATTTT
CASSVGGVSTDTQYF
>NA|TRBJ1-1|TRBV2|NA
TGTGCCAGCAGTGGAACGTCGCGGGGAGCGAACACTGAAGCTTTCTTT
CASSGTSRGANTEAFF
>NA|TRBJ1-4|TRBV28|NA
TGTGCCAGCAGCCCACTTTATGACAGCCGTCCGGGGGGAGAAAAACTGTTTTTT
CASSPLYDSRPGGEKLFF
>NA|TRBJ1-2|TRBV27|NA
TGTGCCAGCAGTTTGGAAGGGACGACAGGCTATGGCTACACCTTC
CASSLEGTTGYGYTF
>TRBD1|TRBJ2-7|TRBV29-1|NA
TGCAGCGTTGAAGATGGGACAGGGCATCCCTCCTACGAGCAGTACTTC
CSVEDGTGHPSYEQYF
>NA|TRBJ1-1|TRBV7-9|NA
TGTGCCAGCAGCTTAGGGGGGGCGCGTACTGAAGCTTTCTTT
CASSLGGARTEAFF
>TRBD1|TRBJ2-3|TRBV7-9|NA
TGTGCCAGCAGCTCCAGGGCCTCAACAGGGGGCGAGGTGACAGATACGCAGTATTTT
CASSSRASTGGEVTDTQYF
>TRBD2|TRBJ2-7|TRBV11-2|NA
TGTGCCAGCAGCCCCTTCCGGGGGGGAAATTACGAGTACGAGCAGTACTTC
CASSPFRGGNYEYEQYF
>NA|TRBJ2-1|TRBV9|once
TGTGCCAGCAGCCTTGGGGATGGAAGGGTAGATGAGCAGTTCTTC
CASSLGDGRVDEQFF
>NA|TRBJ2-7|TRBV30|once
TGTGCCTGGAGAAAACAGGGCGAGTACTACGAGCAGTACTTC
CAWRKQGEYYEQYF
>NA|TRBJ2-7|TRBV11-2|few
TGTGCCAGCAGCTTTATCACGGACGAGCAGTACTTC
CASSFITDEQYF
>NA|TRBJ2-7|TRBV28|NA
TGTGCCAGCAGTTGGTTGCAGGGCGGCTACGAGCAGTACTTC
CASSWLQGGYEQYF
>NA|TRBJ1-3|TRBV5-6|NA
TGTGCCAGCAGCTGGGGAGACTCTGGAAACACCATATATTTT
CASSWGDSGNTIYF
>NA|TRBJ2-1|TRBV19|NA
TGTGCCAGTAGTATAATGAGATTTGGAGCCAATGAGCAGTTCTTC
CASSIMRFGANEQFF
>TRBD1|TRBJ2-2|TRBV7-9|NA
TGTGCCAGCAGCGCACCGGGACAGGGGACCGGGGAGCTGTTTTTT
CASSAPGQGTGELFF
>TRBD2|TRBJ2-7|TRBV28|NA
TGTGCCAGCAGGTCCCACTTCGGGGGGTTCTCCTCCTACGAGCAGTACTTC
CASRSHFGGFSSYEQYF
>TRBD2|TRBJ2-7|TRBV6-1|NA
TGTGCCAGCAGTGAAAACAGGCTAGCGGAGAGCTACGAGCAGTACTTC
CASSENRLAESYEQYF
>TRBD1|TRBJ2-7|TRBV7-9|NA
TGTGCCAGCAGCCCCACAGGGGGCGAGCAGTACTTC
CASSPTGGEQYF
>TRBD2|TRBJ2-1|TRBV18|NA
TGTGCCAGCTCACCACCCGGACTAGCGGGGATCTACAATGAGCAGTTCTTC
CASSPPGLAGIYNEQFF
>NA|TRBJ1-2|TRBV30|NA
TGTGCCTGGAGTGTCGGCCAGTTCTATGGCTACACCTTC
CAWSVGQFYGYTF
>NA|TRBJ1-2|TRBV28|NA
TGTGCCAGCAGACCATGGGCAGGGGACTATGGCTACACCTTC
CASRPWAGDYGYTF
>NA|TRBJ2-7|TRBV5-8|NA
TGTGCCAGCAGCTTGGGTAGGGCAGGCGAGCAGTACTTC
CASSLGRAGEQYF
>NA|TRBJ1-2|TRBV27|NA
TGTGCCAGCAGTTTATCTAGTGGCAGATTCTATGGCTACACCTTC
CASSLSSGRFYGYTF
>NA|TRBJ2-2|TRBV6-5|NA
TGTGCCAGCAGTTTGGGACGGCGGACGAACACCGGGGAGCTGTTTTTT
CASSLGRRTNTGELFF
>NA|TRBJ2-5|TRBV6-5|NA
TGTGCCAGCAGTTACGCGGCACCCCAAGAGACCCAGTACTTC
CASSYAAPQETQYF
>NA|TRBJ1-3|TRBV11-2|NA
TGTGCCAGCAGCTTAGAACGAGGGGTCGGAAACACCATATATTTT
CASSLERGVGNTIYF
>TRBD2|TRBJ2-2|TRBV19|NA
TGTGCCAGTAGCACTAGCGGGAGCGGCACCGGGGAGCTGTTTTTT
CASSTSGSGTGELFF
>NA|TRBJ2-7|TRBV29-1|NA
TGCAGCGTTGAAGAGGGAAATACCTACGAGCAGTACTTC
CSVEEGNTYEQYF
>NA|TRBJ2-3|TRBV4-2|NA
TGTGCCAGCAGCCAAGAGGGGACTAGCACAGATACGCAGTATTTT
CASSQEGTSTDTQYF
>NA|TRBJ1-1|TRBV6-5|NA
TGTGCCAGCAGTTACACGGGTGATACTAACACTGAAGCTTTCTTT
CASSYTGDTNTEAFF